The 18 T cell receptor beta chains presented below share a single source sample, sequenced in a study of blood T cell repertoires in COVID-19. Assay: immunoSEQ multiplex PCR; the TCRdb copy retains only in-frame clones and omits some. The top ten clones hold approximately 1.5% of a sample with nearly 300,000 clones, approximately 84% of them seen once. Sequenced: peripheral blood. These receptor sequences come from a human donor with COVID-19, enrolled during active disease. The donor label of this sample is uncertain.

This sequence joins TRBV6-4 and TRBJ2-4; D may be TRBD2 (5 bases). The germline gives CDR1 MRHNA, CDR2 SNTAGT. Trimming cost V 3 bases and J 8 bases, with 11 bases left between them. The length of the CDR3 is 13 residues. The CDR3 sequence is CASSEDGGDIQYF. CDR3 sequence (DNA): TGTGCCAGCAGTGAGGACGGAGGAGACATTCAGTACTTC.

The chain employs TRBV3-1 (or the pseudogene TRBV3-2) and TRBJ2-1, with D perhaps matching TRBD1 (5 bases). There are 15 residues in the CDR3. Germline V lookup: CDR1 LGHDT, CDR2 YNNKEL (reference sequence). Trimming stripped 1 base from V and 4 bases from J, with 11 bases between. The CDR3 nucleotides read TGTGCCAGCAGCCAAGGGGCAGGGAATTACAATGAGCAGTTCTTC. This codes for CASSQGAGNYNEQFF.

The chain is built from TRBV28 and TRBJ2-5, with 15 bases aligning to TRBD2. CDR1 is MDHEN and CDR2 is SYDVKM in the germline V gene. The junction had 6 bases not matched to a gene; V was cut back by 7 bases and J by 9 bases. The CDR3 consists of 14 residues. The CDR3 DNA reads TGTGCCAGCACACCCGGACTAGCGGGAGGGGCCCAGTACTTC. Encoded protein: CASTPGLAGGAQYF.

The chain carries TRBV7-9 and TRBJ2-1; 10 bases are a match to TRBD2. V lost 5 bases to trimming and J lost 1 base; unmatched junction nucleotides: 14. The germline V gene has CDR1 SEHNR and CDR2 FQNEAQ (reference sequence). The CDR3 is made up of 19 amino acids. The DNA of the CDR3 is TGTGCCAGCAGCCCCCTAAGCGGGAGGGCCACGAGGTCCTACAATGAGCAGTTCTTC. Translation: CASSPLSGRATRSYNEQFF.

The V and J genes are TRBV14 and TRBJ2-7, with a weak D call TRBD1 (6 bases). The CDR3 is 13 residues long. Between the trimmed V and J ends, which lost 4 bases and 9 bases, there was a span of 16 bases. The germline V gene has CDR1 SGHDN and CDR2 FVKESK. Here the CDR3 DNA reads TGTGCCAGCAGCCCTAACACCTTACAGGGGCAGTACTTC. This codes for CASSPNTLQGQYF. Supplemented by reference TRBV14 and TRBJ2-7, the full variable domain reads EAGVTQFPSHSVIEKGQTVTLRCDPISGHDNLYWYRRVMGKEIKFLLHFVKESKQDESGMPNNRFLAERTGGTYSTLKVQPAELEDSGVYFCASSPNTLQGQYFGPGTRLTVT.

This clone was picked up one time. V usage is TRBV7-8 and J usage is TRBJ2-7; tentatively, D is TRBD2 (5 bases). CDR3 size: 13 residues. Looked up from germline, CDR1 is SGHVS and CDR2 is FQNEAQ. V was pared by 3 bases and J by 6 bases, with 12 bases between. The CDR3 is CASSFRERLEQYF. CDR3 DNA sequence: TGTGCCAGCAGCTTCCGAGAGCGGCTCGAGCAGTACTTC.

For this clone: Other DNA sequences of this sample code for an identical CDR3. The chain joins TRBV5-1 to TRBJ2-3; 8 nucleotides align to TRBD2. Germline loops: CDR1 SGHRS, CDR2 YFSETQ. This CDR3 comprises 15 residues. The junction had 4 bases not matched to a gene; V was cut back by 0 bases and J by 4 bases. The CDR3 bases are TGCGCCAGCAGCTTGGACGGGAGGGATCCAGATACGCAGTATTTT. This gives the protein CASSLDGRDPDTQYF.

The chain recombines TRBV6-1 with TRBJ1-5; D not certain. V shed 2 bases and J shed 7 bases, with 18 bases lying between them. This CDR3 has 16 amino acids. The V gene's germline CDR1 is MNHNS and CDR2 SASEGT. CDR3 nucleotides: TGTGCCAGCAGTGAACCGGGAGAGGGTCCCCAACAGCCCCAGCATTTT. Translating gives CASSEPGEGPQQPQHF.

The chain couples TRBV7-3 to TRBJ1-1; D gene uncertain. This CDR3 is 14 amino acids long. The V and J ends lost 1 base and 5 bases respectively, with 11 bases between them. Looked up from germline, CDR1 is SGHTA and CDR2 is FQGTGA. The CDR3 region has the DNA TGTGCCAGCAGCTTAAGGGAAAGGGAGACTGAAGCTTTCTTT. Translation gives CASSLRERETEAFF.

The chain combines TRBV19 with TRBJ1-2; TRBD1 matches at 10 bases. This CDR3 has 16 residues. V lost 5 bases and J lost 1; bases outside the gene matches: 7. Germline CDR1 LNHDA, CDR2 SQIVND (reference sequence). The DNA for the CDR3 is TGTGCCAGTAGTTTCGGGACAGGGGATAATAACTATGGCTACACCTTC. It yields the protein CASSFGTGDNNYGYTF.

The chain carries TRBV29-1 and TRBJ2-1, with a tentative D call TRBD2 (7 bases). Trimming stripped 6 bases from V and 4 bases from J, with 16 bases between. The V gene's germline CDR1 is SQVTM and CDR2 ANQGSEA. The CDR3 contains 14 residues. The CDR3 protein is CSVFGLGGYNEQFF. CDR3 bases: TGCAGCGTCTTTGGACTAGGGGGATACAATGAGCAGTTCTTC.

As concerns this clone: This CDR3 is also generated by other DNA sequences in the sample. This sequence joins TRBV28 and TRBJ1-1; TRBD1 agrees at 7 bases. The CDR3 is 14 amino acids. Looked up from germline, CDR1 is MDHEN and CDR2 is SYDVKM. V dropped 6 bases and J dropped 4; count of bases not matched to a gene: 8. CDR3 DNA sequence: TGTGCCAGCAGCCGTACAGGGGTATCCACTGAAGCTTTCTTT. Its translation is CASSRTGVSTEAFF.

The V call is TRBV9, the J call TRBJ1-4; maybe TRBD1 (6 bases). Germline V gene sequence: CDR1 SGDLS, CDR2 YYNGEE. V was clipped by 3 bases and J by 6 bases, with 15 bases between them. This CDR3 comprises 15 residues. The CDR3 nucleotides are TGTGCCAGCAGCGCACCGGAAGGGGGGGATGAAAAACTGTTTTTT. As protein: CASSAPEGGDEKLFF.

This sequence joins TRBV20-1 and TRBJ1-2, with D hard to call. V lost 5 bases, J lost 4 bases, and 8 bases lay in between. Germline CDR1 reads DFQATT; CDR2 reads SNEGSKA (reference sequence). CDR3 length equals 11 residues. Here the CDR3 reads CSAPVSYGYTF. The CDR3, as DNA: TGCAGTGCTCCCGTATCCTATGGCTACACCTTC.

This chain connects TRBV28 to TRBJ1-6; D remains unclear. Per germline, CDR1 MDHEN and CDR2 SYDVKM. The CDR3 has 15 residues. In DNA form, the CDR3 reads TGTGGCAGACCCAATAGGAGCTCCTATAATTCACCCCTCCACTTT. Encoded protein: CGRPNRSSYNSPLHF.

The chain joins TRBV12-5 to TRBJ1-3, with D perhaps matching TRBD1 (5 bases). V was clipped by 6 bases and J by 0 bases, with 9 bases between them. Germline V gives CDR1 LGHNT, CDR2 FRNRAP. This CDR3 is 14 amino acids long. CDR3 loop: CASGEGSSGNTIYF. In DNA, the CDR3 is TGTGCTAGTGGGGAGGGGAGCTCTGGAAACACCATATATTTT.

This rearrangement joins TRBV3-1 (or the pseudogene TRBV3-2) to TRBJ1-1, with 8 bases matching TRBD1. Germline values: CDR1 LGHDT, CDR2 YNNKEL (reference sequence). Losses at the gene ends were 7 bases for V and 4 bases for J; bases not matched to a gene: 5. The CDR3 loop spans 13 amino acids. The CDR3 loop is CASTHRGSTEAFF. The CDR3 coding sequence is TGTGCCAGCACCCACAGGGGGAGCACTGAAGCTTTCTTT.

The chain recombines TRBV11-3 with TRBJ2-7, with TRBD1 as a possible D gene (5 bases). Trimming took 0 bases from V and 5 from J, leaving 17 bases between them. Germline CDR1 SGHNT, CDR2 YENEEA. The CDR3 has 16 residues. CDR3 loop: CASSLDSGRVVNEQYF. The CDR3 bases are TGTGCCAGCAGCTTAGATTCCGGCAGGGTTGTAAACGAGCAGTACTTC.